The 12 T cell receptor beta chains given below trace back to one sample, sequenced in a study of long-term antiretroviral therapy in people with HIV. Survey-level immunoSEQ v3.0 assays were run. Data came from immunoSEQ multiplex PCR; TCRdb stores just in-frame clones and leaves some out. This table holds 20,000 to 25,000 clones, approximately 82% found once. This specimen was unsorted PBMCs, taken 0.5 years after starting antiretroviral therapy. The receptor source for this set is a man between 18 and 35 years old with HIV.

The chain joins TRBV4-3 to TRBJ2-3; D possibly matches TRBD1 or TRBD2 (5 bases each). The CDR3 is 17 residues long. CDR1 and CDR2 from the germline V gene are LGHNA and YSLEER. Trimming cost V 2 bases and J 0 bases, with 15 bases left between them. The CDR3, as DNA: TGCGCCAGCAGCCAATGGGCAGGGACGCTTAGCACAGATACGCAGTATTTT. It yields the protein CASSQWAGTLSTDTQYF.

Here the CDR3 reads CASSHWGGPLNTEAFF. The DNA for the CDR3 is TGTGCCAGCAGCCACTGGGGGGGCCCTTTGAACACTGAAGCTTTCTTT. The chain has TRBV7-3 and TRBJ1-1, with D perhaps matching TRBD1 (6 bases). With 5 bases removed from V and 0 bases from J, the gap between germline ends came to 16 bases. CDR3 length equals 16 residues. Germline values: CDR1 SGHTA, CDR2 FQGTGA.

The chain uses TRBV2 and TRBJ1-1, with TRBD1 matching 9 bases. The J segment lost 1 base and the V segment lost 7 bases, leaving 4 bases of the junction unmatched. CDR1 is SNHLY and CDR2 is FYNNEI in the germline V gene. The CDR3 runs 14 residues. As DNA, the CDR3 is TGTGCCAGCAACCAGGACAGGGGGAACACTGAAGCTTTCTTT. Its translation is CASNQDRGNTEAFF.

This chain connects TRBV30 to TRBJ2-3; D is possibly TRBD1 or TRBD2 (6 bases each). V was pared by 3 bases and J by 2 bases, with 12 bases between. The CDR3 covers 14 residues. The germline CDR1 and CDR2 sequences are GTSNPN and SVGIG (reference sequence). CDR3 region: CAWSGGRTTDTQYF. The DNA for the CDR3 is TGTGCCTGGAGCGGGGGCAGGACCACAGATACGCAGTATTTT. The variable domain in full, with the rest retrieved from reference TRBV30 and TRBJ2-3, is SQTIHQWPATLVQPVGSPLSLECTVEGTSNPNLYWYRQAAGRGLQLLFYSVGIGQISSEVPQNLSASRPQDRQFILSSKKLLLSDSGFYLCAWSGGRTTDTQYFGPGTRLTVL.

This chain uses TRBV10-3 with TRBJ2-1; D not resolved. Trimming removed 1 base from V and 1 base from J, with 8 bases in between. CDR3 length: 15 amino acids. Per germline, CDR1 ENHRY and CDR2 SYGVKD. CDR3 DNA sequence: TGTGCCATCAGTGAGTTAACTGGTTCCTACAATGAGCAGTTCTTC. This translates into CAISELTGSYNEQFF.

This chain links TRBV2 with TRBJ2-3; 11 bases are a match to TRBD1. The CDR3 runs to 15 residues. J was trimmed by 6 bases and V by 6 bases; bases with no gene match: 8. Germline V gene lookup returns CDR1 SNHLY and CDR2 FYNNEI. Here the CDR3 reads CASRRGTGGYDTQYF. The CDR3 bases are TGTGCCAGCAGGCGCGGGACAGGGGGATATGATACGCAGTATTTT.

The V and J genes are TRBV27 and TRBJ1-5, with a tentative D call TRBD1 (6 bases). The CDR3 is made up of 15 amino acids. The germline V gene has CDR1 MNHEY and CDR2 SMNVEV (reference sequence). Trimming removed 2 bases from V and 4 bases from J, with 12 bases in between. The CDR3 spells CASSLEGQQNQPQHF. DNA of the CDR3: TGTGCCAGCAGTTTAGAAGGACAGCAAAATCAGCCCCAGCATTTT.

This clone was seen only a few times. V is TRBV29-1 and J is TRBJ2-7; the match to TRBD1 covers 8 bases. Germline CDR1 is SQVTM and CDR2 is ANQGSEA. V lost 8 bases to trimming and J lost 5 bases; unmatched junction nucleotides: 11. This CDR3 comprises 13 residues. CDR3 region: CSHSGQGGNEQYF. Written as DNA, the CDR3 is TGCAGCCACTCCGGACAGGGAGGTAACGAGCAGTACTTC.

The V call is TRBV7-9, the J call TRBJ1-1, with no clear D. CDR3 size: 16 residues. Germline V gene data show CDR1 as SEHNR and CDR2 as FQNEAQ (reference sequence). The V end was cut by 5 bases, the J end by 4 bases, with 20 bases between. The DNA for the CDR3 is TGTGCCAGCAGCCCAAACTACGGATGGGAGGGCACTGAAGCTTTCTTT. Its translation is CASSPNYGWEGTEAFF.

J is TRBJ2-1 and V is TRBV29-1; a possible D gene is TRBD2 (6 bases). This CDR3 comprises 12 residues. V gave up 2 bases and J gave up 13 bases, with 15 bases separating them. Looked up from germline, CDR1 is SQVTM and CDR2 is ANQGSEA. CDR3 sequence reads: CSVENRAGPQFF. CDR3 coding DNA: TGCAGCGTTGAAAATCGTGCGGGACCCCAGTTCTTC.

The chain is built from TRBV27 and TRBJ1-2; 10 positions agree with TRBD1. Trimming at V came to 5 bases and at J to 8 bases, leaving 8 bases not matched to a gene. Per the germline V gene, CDR1 is MNHEY and CDR2 is SMNVEV (reference sequence). This CDR3 contains 14 residues. Here the CDR3 DNA reads TGTGCCAGCAGTCCCTATGGGACAGGGGTCGGCTACACCTTC. Translation gives CASSPYGTGVGYTF.

The chain is built from TRBV29-1 and TRBJ2-5, with D uncertain. This CDR3 contains 11 residues. Germline-derived CDR1 and CDR2 are SQVTM and ANQGSEA. V lost 3 bases and J 5 bases, leaving 7 bases between the germline ends. CDR3 DNA sequence: TGCAGCGTTGAGGAAAGGGAGACCCAGTACTTC. Its protein is CSVEERETQYF.